Included here is one T cell receptor beta chain sequence, with context. The antigen is unknown. The PCR had 60 Vbeta and 13 Jbeta primers. Assay used: immunoSEQ multiplex PCR; TCRdb lists only in-frame clones, some missing. The table lists approximately 150,000 clones, roughly 85% of them singletons. The data originate from a study of cytomegalovirus exposure and HLA in healthy donors. With 7 bases clipped from V and 6 bases from J, the junction kept 6 bases outside the gene matches. CDR1 LNHDA and CDR2 SQIVND come from the germline V gene (reference sequence). This CDR3 has 13 residues. Study-wide results and caveats: Common viral pathogens seemed to be connected with several of the most significant clusters, according to a later analysis.

The sequence was obtained from a man younger than 40 in good health and CMV-seropositive. The sequenced sample consisted of PBMCs. The genes are TRBV19 and TRBJ2-1; 7 bases match TRBD2. CDR3 sequence (DNA): TGTGCCAGTACCCTGGGAGGGTCCAATGAGCAGTTCTTC. Translating gives CASTLGGSNEQFF.